This T cell receptor (beta chain) was identified during a study of human T cells and chemical hapten exposure. TCRdb reprocessed the RACE reads via MiXCR and lists one record per CDR3 protein. This sample carries 100,000 or so distinct CDR3 sequences, about 34% of them seen once, and the ten largest clones take about 2.9%. As to time point: patch test 3, about 24 weeks after DPC sensitization. Regarding treatment: therapeutic diphenylcyclopropenone sensitization with weekly scalp DPC. Germline V gene sequence: CDR1 MNHEY, CDR2 SVGEGT. V was shortened by 5 bases and J by 4 bases, with 11 bases between the two germline ends. CDR3 length equals 13 residues.

The material sequenced was whole blood, taken in connection with sensitization to the hapten diphenylcyclopropenone (DPC). This sequence originates from a man aged 40-50 years with alopecia areata. Some clones in this sample may be carry-over from other donors' samples. The gene calls are TRBV6-2 or TRBV6-3 and TRBJ1-2, with a possible D match to TRBD1 (6 bases). The CDR3 nucleotides read TGTGCCAGCAGTGCGGACAGACCCTATGGCTACACCTTC. It yields the protein CASSADRPYGYTF.